Presented here are 8 T cell receptor beta chains from one specimen sequenced in a study of cytomegalovirus exposure and HLA in healthy donors. The PCR employed 60 Vbeta primers together with 13 Jbeta primers. This table comes from immunoSEQ multiplex PCR, and its TCRdb copy is limited to in-frame clones, with some not included. The table includes about 62,000 clones, roughly 86% detected once. Sequences were obtained from PBMCs. The receptors stem from a man aged 18 to 30 in good health and CMV-seronegative.

This clone was observed a single time. V gene TRBV18 combines with J gene TRBJ1-1; D is undetermined. V shed 4 bases and J shed 1 base, with 10 bases lying between them. CDR1 and CDR2 (germline): KGHSH, LQKENI. The CDR3 sequence is 14 residues long. CDR3 sequence: CASSLGWANTEAFF. The CDR3 region has the DNA TGTGCCAGCTCACTAGGTTGGGCGAACACTGAAGCTTTCTTT.

Here the CDR3 reads CASSERTGTVKHGYTF. The CDR3 nucleotides read TGTGCCAGCAGCGAAAGGACCGGGACAGTCAAGCATGGCTACACCTTC. This chain connects TRBV7-2 to TRBJ1-2; 7 bases are shared with TRBD1. Germline lookup yields CDR1 SGHTA and CDR2 FQGNSA. The CDR3 is made up of 16 amino acids. V trimming: 5 bases; J trimming: 6 bases; junction bases outside the gene matches: 15.

This sequence joins TRBV6-1 and TRBJ1-2; 8 nucleotides align to TRBD1. The germline gives CDR1 MNHNS, CDR2 SASEGT. This CDR3 is 14 amino acids long. V was pared by 10 bases and J by 5 bases, with 12 bases of the junction left unmatched. The CDR3 sequence is CATLLPGQAYGYTF. CDR3 coding DNA: TGTGCCACCCTACTGCCGGGACAGGCTTATGGCTACACCTTC.

The CDR3 reads CASKRASYGYTF. The DNA of the CDR3 is TGTGCCAGCAAGAGGGCCAGCTATGGCTACACCTTC. The chain combines TRBV6-5 with TRBJ1-2, with D hard to call. This CDR3 has 12 amino acids. CDR1 MNHEY and CDR2 SVGAGI come from the germline V gene. Trimming shortened V by 7 bases and J by 4 bases, and 10 bases separated the two germline ends.

The CDR3: CASSVFPSTDTQYF. The CDR3 coding sequence is TGTGCCAGCAGCGTCTTCCCCAGCACAGATACGCAGTATTTT. V is TRBV9 and J is TRBJ2-3; D is ambiguous. The V end was cut by 2 bases, the J end by 0 bases, with 7 bases between. The CDR3 spans 14 residues. CDR1 is SGDLS and CDR2 is YYNGEE in the germline V gene.

J is TRBJ2-3 and V is TRBV4-1; D remains unclear. V lost 1 base and J lost 2, with 7 bases in between. Per germline, CDR1 MGHRA and CDR2 YSYEKL. This CDR3 region has 14 residues. CDR3: CASSQAHNTDTQYF. CDR3 nucleotide sequence: TGCGCCAGCAGCCAAGCCCACAACACAGATACGCAGTATTTT.

The genes are TRBV2 and TRBJ2-7, with TRBD1 identical over 8 bases. This CDR3 has 14 amino acids. The germline gives CDR1 SNHLY, CDR2 FYNNEI. V dropped 6 bases and J dropped 4; count of bases not matched to a gene: 8. CDR3 sequence reads: CASRLQGARYEQYF. DNA of the CDR3: TGTGCCAGCAGGCTGCAGGGGGCTAGGTACGAGCAGTACTTC.

This chain uses TRBV10-1 with TRBJ2-3, with a possible D match to TRBD1 (6 bases). V gave up 3 bases and J gave up 7 bases, with 11 bases separating them. Germline loops: CDR1 WNHNN, CDR2 SYGVQD (reference sequence). The CDR3 covers 13 residues. CDR3 residues: CASSEAGVNTQYF. For the CDR3, the DNA is TGCGCCAGCAGTGAAGCAGGGGTCAATACGCAGTATTTT.